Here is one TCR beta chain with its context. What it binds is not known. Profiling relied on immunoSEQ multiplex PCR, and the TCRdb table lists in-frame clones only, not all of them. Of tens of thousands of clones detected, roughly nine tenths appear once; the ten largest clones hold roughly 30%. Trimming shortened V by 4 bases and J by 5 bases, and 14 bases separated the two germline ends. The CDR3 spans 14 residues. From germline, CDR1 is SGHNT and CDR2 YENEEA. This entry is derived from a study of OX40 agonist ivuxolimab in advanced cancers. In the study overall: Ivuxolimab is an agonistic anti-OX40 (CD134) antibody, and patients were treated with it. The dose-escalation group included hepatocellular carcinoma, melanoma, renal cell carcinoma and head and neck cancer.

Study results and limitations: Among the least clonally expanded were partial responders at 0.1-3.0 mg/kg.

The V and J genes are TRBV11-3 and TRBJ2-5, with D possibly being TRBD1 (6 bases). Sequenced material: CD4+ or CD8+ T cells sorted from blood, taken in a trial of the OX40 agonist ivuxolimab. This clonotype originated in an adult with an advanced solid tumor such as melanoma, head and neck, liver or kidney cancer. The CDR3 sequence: CASSSYRVRETQYF. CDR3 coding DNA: TGTGCCAGCAGCTCCTACAGGGTGCGGGAGACCCAGTACTTC.